These 22 T cell receptor beta chains share one sample of origin, sequenced in a study of blood T cell repertoires in COVID-19. Sequenced by immunoSEQ multiplex PCR; TCRdb stores in-frame clones only, minus some. The sample comprises approximately 150,000 clones, around three quarters of which are singletons, and around a fifth rests with the top ten. The sequenced sample consisted of PBMCs or T cells enriched from blood (not recorded which). The receptors come from a woman in her sixties or seventies in a cohort exposed to, infected with or recovered from COVID-19 (not recorded which).

V gene TRBV2 combines with J gene TRBJ2-1; TRBD2 aligns across 8 bases. Germline trimming cut 4 bases from V and 7 bases from J; bases unmatched to any gene: 3. The CDR3 extends over 13 amino acids. CDR1 is SNHLY, CDR2 FYNNEI, per germline. CDR3 protein: CASSVSGGNEQFF. The CDR3 DNA follows: TGTGCCAGCAGTGTCAGCGGGGGAAATGAGCAGTTCTTC.

This clone has only a few counts. The rearrangement uses TRBV7-3 and TRBJ2-1; 12 bases are shared with TRBD2. This CDR3 region has 15 residues. Germline lookup yields CDR1 SGHTA and CDR2 FQGTGA. V lost 5 bases and J lost 7; bases outside the gene matches: 6. The CDR3 reads CASSLGLAGTNEQFF. In nucleotides, the CDR3 is TGTGCCAGCAGCCTTGGACTAGCGGGAACGAATGAGCAGTTCTTC.

This chain links TRBV7-2 with TRBJ2-1; 7 nucleotides match TRBD2. V shed 3 bases and J 2 bases; nucleotides not matched to a gene: 4. Germline V gene data show CDR1 as SGHTA and CDR2 as FQGNSA. The CDR3 runs to 15 residues. DNA for the CDR3: TGTGCCAGCAGCTTGTGGGAGGGCCCCTACAATGAGCAGTTCTTC. Protein product: CASSLWEGPYNEQFF.

This clone has just one count. V and J are TRBV7-2 and TRBJ2-2; 11 bases are a match to TRBD1. The ends lost 5 bases at V and 5 bases at J; junction bases unmatched: 7. There are 16 residues in the CDR3. The germline CDR1 and CDR2 sequences are SGHTA and FQGNSA. The CDR3 DNA follows: TGTGCCAGCAGCGGACGGACAGGGGGCGGGACCGGGGAGCTGTTTTTT. It yields the protein CASSGRTGGGTGELFF.

V and J are TRBV21-1 and TRBJ2-2; TRBD2 was called by the table and not checked on the DNA. TRBV21-1 is assigned pseudogene status. The CDR3 loop spans 16 amino acids. The CDR3 DNA sequence: TGTGCCAGCAGCAACGTTACGGGGTGCGACACCGGGGAGCTGTTTTTT. It yields the protein CASSNVTGCDTGELFF.

The V call is TRBV28, the J call TRBJ1-4, with a possible D match to TRBD1 (5 bases). From germline, CDR1 is MDHEN and CDR2 SYDVKM. CDR3 length equals 13 residues. The V end was cut by 8 bases, the J end by 3 bases, with 10 bases between. CDR3: CASLTAANEKLFF. CDR3 coding DNA: TGTGCCAGCTTGACAGCTGCTAATGAAAAACTGTTTTTT.

V is TRBV10-3 and J is TRBJ1-2; D perhaps matches TRBD1 (6 bases). With 7 bases removed from V and 4 bases from J, the gap between germline ends came to 16 bases. The CDR3 loop spans 14 amino acids. Germline V gives CDR1 ENHRY, CDR2 SYGVKD. The CDR3 nucleotides are TGTGCCATCACTCAGGGGTCCTCCTCCTATGGCTACACCTTC. Translation gives CAITQGSSSYGYTF.

The rearrangement joins TRBV15 to TRBJ2-1; D is unclear. Looked up from germline, CDR1 is LNHNV and CDR2 is YYDKDF (reference sequence). Trimming stripped 5 bases from V and 3 bases from J, with 11 bases between. This CDR3 has 14 residues. The CDR3 loop is CATSDSLLYNEQFF. CDR3 DNA: TGTGCCACCAGCGACTCTCTCCTCTACAATGAGCAGTTCTTC.

This clone was seen a few times. This chain uses TRBV9 with TRBJ2-7; 12 bases align to TRBD2. CDR3 size: 14 residues. CDR1 and CDR2 from the germline V gene are SGDLS and YYNGEE. J gave up 5 bases and V 0 bases, and 0 bases lay outside the gene matches. The CDR3 region is CASSVGLAGDEQYF. CDR3 coding DNA: TGTGCCAGCAGCGTAGGACTAGCGGGAGACGAGCAGTACTTC.

This rearrangement joins TRBV2 to TRBJ2-7; maybe TRBD1 (6 bases). CDR1 is SNHLY and CDR2 is FYNNEI in the germline V gene. The CDR3 has 15 residues. Trimming cost V 7 bases and J 5 bases, with 21 bases left between them. The CDR3 DNA reads as TGTGCCAGCACGGTGGGTACAGGGACCTTACACGAGCAGTACTTC. The encoded protein is CASTVGTGTLHEQYF.

The chain is built from TRBV11-1 and TRBJ1-5; D unresolved. The CDR3 has 17 residues. Trimming pared 0 bases from V and 4 bases from J, leaving 16 bases between. Germline V gene lookup returns CDR1 SGHAT and CDR2 FQDESV (reference sequence). Here the CDR3 DNA reads TGTGCCAGCAGCTTAGCGCTACCTCCCCGGCGGAATCAGCCCCAGCATTTT. Translated: CASSLALPPRRNQPQHF.

This sequence joins TRBV2 and TRBJ1-5, with D possibly TRBD1 on 5 matching bases. Trimming left V 7 bases short and J 7 bases short, with 14 bases between. The CDR3 is 13 residues long. The V gene's germline CDR1 is SNHLY and CDR2 FYNNEI. The CDR3 sequence: CASNVGGSQPQHF. The CDR3 nucleotides are TGTGCCAGCAATGTTGGGGGGTCGCAGCCCCAGCATTTT. The variable domain in full, with the rest retrieved from reference TRBV2 and TRBJ1-5, is EPEVTQTPSHQVTQMGQEVILRCVPISNHLYFYWYRQILGQKVEFLVSFYNNEISEKSEIFDDQFSVERPDGSNFTLKIRSTKLEDSAMYFCASNVGGSQPQHFGDGTRLSIL.

There are a few counts of this clone. The CDR3 loop is CASSQDMWDSSVQYF. CDR3 nucleotide sequence: TGCGCCAGCAGCCAAGATATGTGGGACTCTTCTGTGCAGTACTTC. The chain employs TRBV4-3 and TRBJ2-7; perhaps TRBD2 as D (6 bases). V was pared by 0 bases and J by 9 bases, with 18 bases between. CDR1 and CDR2 from the germline V gene are LGHNA and YSLEER. This CDR3 spans 15 amino acids.

This clone was seen once. The J gene is TRBJ2-4, the V gene TRBV6-1, with TRBD1 matching over 8 bases. Germline V gene lookup returns CDR1 MNHNS and CDR2 SASEGT. This CDR3 is 16 amino acids long. Trimming took 0 bases from V and 3 from J; bases not matched to a gene: 4. The CDR3 region is CASSEALGTGKNIQYF. In DNA, the CDR3 is TGTGCCAGCAGTGAAGCGCTAGGGACAGGCAAAAACATTCAGTACTTC.

This sequence joins TRBV7-9 and TRBJ2-6; possibly TRBD2 for D (7 bases). The V end was cut by 10 bases, the J end by 1 base, with 11 bases between. Germline CDR1 SEHNR, CDR2 FQNEAQ (reference sequence). The CDR3 extends over 14 amino acids. CDR3 region: CATGRGSGANVLTF. As DNA, the CDR3 is TGTGCCACTGGGAGGGGGTCTGGGGCCAACGTCCTGACTTTC.

V gene TRBV9 combines with J gene TRBJ2-1, with TRBD2 identical over 14 bases. The CDR3 is 16 amino acids. J was trimmed by 9 bases and V by 4 bases; bases with no gene match: 9. Germline CDR1 reads SGDLS; CDR2 reads YYNGEE. CDR3 coding DNA: TGTGCCAGCAGCCCAACCGGGACTAGCGGGAGTGGTGAGCAGTTCTTC. This encodes CASSPTGTSGSGEQFF.

V is TRBV4-2 and J is TRBJ2-1, with 9 bases identical to TRBD2. Germline CDR1 is LGHNA and CDR2 is YNFKEQ. This CDR3 has 13 amino acids. J lost 6 bases, V lost 4 bases, and 1 base had no gene match. CDR3 loop: CASSLGLANEQFF. The CDR3, as DNA: TGTGCCAGCAGCCTGGGACTAGCCAATGAGCAGTTCTTC.

This chain joins TRBV10-1 and TRBJ2-1, with D perhaps TRBD2 (6 bases). Germline CDR1 WNHNN, CDR2 SYGVQD (reference sequence). The CDR3 extends over 12 amino acids. Trimming took 6 bases from V and 13 from J, leaving 16 bases between them. In DNA, the CDR3 is TGCGCCAGCAGCCCCGTCGGGGGTAGACAGTTCTTC. This gives the protein CASSPVGGRQFF.

V gene TRBV19 combines with J gene TRBJ1-1; the D is unclear. Germline lookup yields CDR1 LNHDA and CDR2 SQIVND (reference sequence). V lost 7 bases and J 0 bases, leaving 9 bases between the germline ends. CDR3 length equals 13 residues. For the CDR3, the DNA is TGTGCCAGTAACCGGGAATTGAACACTGAAGCTTTCTTT. It encodes CASNRELNTEAFF.

The chain employs TRBV6-1 and TRBJ1-2; possible D gene TRBD1, 5 bases. Per germline, CDR1 MNHNS and CDR2 SASEGT. Trimming stripped 4 bases from V and 5 bases from J, with 23 bases between. The CDR3 runs 17 residues. The CDR3 sequence is CASSGGDAYGGTYGYTF. CDR3 sequence (DNA): TGTGCCAGCAGTGGTGGGGACGCCTATGGGGGGACGTATGGCTACACCTTC.

This chain joins TRBV6-5 and TRBJ1-1, with TRBD1 matching over 11 bases. The CDR3 length is 14 residues. V gave up 6 bases and J gave up 5 bases; unmatched junction bases: 5. The germline V gene has CDR1 MNHEY and CDR2 SVGAGI. The chain's CDR3 is CASRRWDRGTEAFF. The CDR3 nucleotides are TGTGCCAGCAGGCGCTGGGACAGGGGGACTGAAGCTTTCTTT.

The rearrangement links TRBV10-2 to TRBJ1-3; no definite D call. The CDR3 contains 15 residues. The V end lost 2 bases, the J end lost 0 bases, and 8 bases lay between the germline ends. Germline CDR1 WSHSY, CDR2 SAAADI. The CDR3 DNA follows: TGCGCCAGCAGTGAGGGCGGATTCTCTGGAAACACCATATATTTT. Amino acid sequence: CASSEGGFSGNTIYF.